Shown below are 19 T cell receptor beta chains from a single sample sequenced in a study of cytomegalovirus exposure and HLA in healthy donors. The PCR ran on 60 Vbeta and 13 Jbeta primers. The table came from immunoSEQ multiplex PCR; TCRdb's copy has only in-frame clones and leaves some out. The data contain under 200,000 clones, 75% to 90% of them singletons. Sequencing was done on a sample of PBMCs. The receptors shown here come from a woman under 30 in good health and CMV-seronegative.

This clone occurred a few times. The rearrangement joins TRBV4-2 to TRBJ2-1; the match to TRBD2 covers 9 bases. Germline V gene lookup returns CDR1 LGHNA and CDR2 YNFKEQ. This CDR3 is 13 amino acids long. V lost 4 bases to trimming and J lost 7 bases; unmatched junction nucleotides: 2. Written as DNA, the CDR3 is TGTGCCAGCAGCCTAGCGGGAGTGAATGAGCAGTTCTTC. This encodes CASSLAGVNEQFF.

The rearrangement joins TRBV2 to TRBJ2-3; D call uncertain. From germline, CDR1 is SNHLY and CDR2 FYNNEI. The CDR3 spans 12 residues. V lost 4 bases and J 3 bases, leaving 5 bases between the germline ends. CDR3 protein: CASSVFTDTQYF. For the CDR3, the DNA is TGTGCCAGCAGTGTCTTTACAGATACGCAGTATTTT.

CDR3 nucleotides: TGTGCCAGCCGATCCCAGGATATCTACAATGAGCAGTTCTTC. As protein: CASRSQDIYNEQFF. V usage is TRBV28 and J usage is TRBJ2-1; D uncertain. Per germline, CDR1 MDHEN and CDR2 SYDVKM. V dropped 8 bases and J dropped 3 bases, with 14 bases sitting between them. The CDR3 consists of 14 residues. The full variable domain, with the rest looked up from reference TRBV28 and TRBJ2-1, is DVKVTQSSRYLVKRTGEKVFLECVQDMDHENMFWYRQDPGLGLRLIYFSYDVKMKEKGDIPEGYSVSREKKERFSLILESASTNQTSMYLCASRSQDIYNEQFFGPGTRLTVL.

The chain employs TRBV6-6 and TRBJ2-1; tentatively, D is TRBD2 (6 bases). The V and J ends lost 7 bases and 10 bases respectively, with 17 bases between them. There are 13 residues in the CDR3. The germline CDR1 and CDR2 sequences are MNHNY and SVGAGI (reference sequence). The DNA for the CDR3 is TGTGCCAGCACCGACCGAAGCGGAGGGGAGCAGTTCTTC. It codes for CASTDRSGGEQFF.

The table lists this clone with a count of one. The chain employs TRBV29-1 and TRBJ2-1; D is possibly TRBD1 (5 bases). Trimming removed 3 bases from V and 3 bases from J, with 12 bases in between. The length of the CDR3 is 14 residues. Germline V gene lookup returns CDR1 SQVTM and CDR2 ANQGSEA. CDR3 bases: TGCAGCGTTGACCCCGGGCAGGGCTACAATGAGCAGTTCTTC. Its protein product is CSVDPGQGYNEQFF.

The chain is built from TRBV10-3 and TRBJ2-5; 7 positions agree with TRBD2. The trim removed 5 bases at V and 4 bases at J, leaving 10 bases unmatched. In germline, CDR1 is ENHRY, CDR2 SYGVKD. This CDR3 has 15 residues. The DNA of the CDR3 is TGTGCCATCAGTTCGAGTCGCGGGGAGGGAGAGACCCAGTACTTC. This sequence encodes CAISSSRGEGETQYF.

J is TRBJ2-3 and V is TRBV19; no clear D. Germline-derived CDR1 and CDR2 are LNHDA and SQIVND (reference sequence). This CDR3 has 13 amino acids. Trimming took 5 bases from V and 2 from J, leaving 8 bases between them. In nucleotides, the CDR3 is TGTGCCAGTAGTGGCCATAACACAGATACGCAGTATTTT. Its translation: CASSGHNTDTQYF. Combining the CDR3 with reference TRBV19 and TRBJ2-3 gives the whole variable domain DGGITQSPKYLFRKEGQNVTLSCEQNLNHDAMYWYRQDPGQGLRLIYYSQIVNDFQKGDIAEGYSVSREKKESFPLTVTSAQKNPTAFYLCASSGHNTDTQYFGPGTRLTVL.

V is TRBV6-1 and J is TRBJ1-2; D unresolved. Germline values: CDR1 MNHNS, CDR2 SASEGT. Trimming took 3 bases from V and 8 from J, leaving 13 bases between them. This CDR3 region has 13 residues. The CDR3 DNA follows: TGTGCCAGCAGTGACCGGGCCCCGGGGGGCTACACCTTC. This translates into CASSDRAPGGYTF.

This chain links TRBV19 with TRBJ1-5; TRBD1 might be the D (6 bases). V was clipped by 1 base and J by 4 bases, with 8 bases between them. CDR3 length equals 14 residues. Germline lookup yields CDR1 LNHDA and CDR2 SQIVND (reference sequence). CDR3 DNA sequence: TGTGCCAGTAGTATAGGGGGGCGGAATCAGCCCCAGCATTTT. Translated, it gives CASSIGGRNQPQHF.

This clone has only a few counts. V gene TRBV5-6 combines with J gene TRBJ2-3, with a weak D call TRBD2 (6 bases). This CDR3 region has 14 residues. V was clipped by 2 bases and J by 4 bases, with 11 bases between them. Looked up from germline, CDR1 is SGHDT and CDR2 is YYEEEE. The CDR3 sequence: CASSFRAGPDTQYF. CDR3 DNA sequence: TGTGCCAGCAGCTTTAGGGCGGGACCAGATACGCAGTATTTT.

V usage is TRBV30 and J usage is TRBJ2-7; 7 positions agree with TRBD1. Trimming removed 1 base from V and 0 bases from J; junction bases left unmatched: 3. CDR1 is GTSNPN and CDR2 is SVGIG in the germline V gene (reference sequence). The CDR3 is 14 amino acids. The chain's CDR3 is CAWSGQGSSYEQYF. For the CDR3, the DNA is TGTGCCTGGAGTGGACAGGGATCCTCCTACGAGCAGTACTTC.

The chain combines TRBV6-1 with TRBJ1-5, with D tentatively TRBD1 (5 bases). Looked up from germline, CDR1 is MNHNS and CDR2 is SASEGT. The CDR3 has 16 amino acids. V was shortened by 1 base and J by 3 bases, with 13 bases between the two germline ends. The CDR3 region has the DNA TGTGCCAGCAGTGAAGGAGATTGGACATTCAATCAGCCCCAGCATTTT. Encoded protein: CASSEGDWTFNQPQHF.

This chain connects TRBV7-9 to TRBJ2-7, with TRBD2 identical over 8 bases. Germline V CDR1 and CDR2: SEHNR, FQNEAQ (reference sequence). The CDR3 spans 14 residues. The V and J ends lost 4 bases and 2 bases, in that order; junction bases with no gene match: 4. This CDR3 is CASSSGGEAYEQYF. CDR3 DNA: TGTGCCAGCAGCTCGGGGGGGGAGGCCTACGAGCAGTACTTC.

The V gene is TRBV2, the J gene TRBJ2-1; no definite D call. This CDR3 has 11 amino acids. V lost 8 bases and J lost 6, with 8 bases in between. Germline CDR1 SNHLY, CDR2 FYNNEI. In nucleotides, the CDR3 is TGTGCCAGCTCCTACCTCAATGAGCAGTTCTTC. As protein: CASSYLNEQFF.

This chain uses TRBV28 with TRBJ1-5, with D perhaps TRBD1 (5 bases). Germline CDR1 and CDR2: MDHEN and SYDVKM. This CDR3 region has 13 residues. V gave up 11 bases and J gave up 6 bases, with 17 bases separating them. The CDR3 DNA is TGTGCCGGGGGGGAGGATTCAGGTCAGCCCCAGCATTTT. Its protein is CAGGEDSGQPQHF.

The chain joins TRBV4-1 to TRBJ2-5; weak D call: TRBD2 (5 bases). V lost 4 bases, J lost 1 base, and 16 bases lay in between. The CDR3 extends over 16 amino acids. Germline CDR1 reads MGHRA; CDR2 reads YSYEKL. The CDR3 DNA reads TGCGCCAGCAGCCGAAGGGTATCGGGGTTCCAAGAGACCCAGTACTTC. Amino acid sequence: CASSRRVSGFQETQYF.

The V and J genes are TRBV5-8 and TRBJ1-1; possibly TRBD1 for D (5 bases). The CDR3 contains 16 residues. CDR1 SGHTS and CDR2 YDEGEE come from the germline V gene. The V gene lost 0 bases and the J gene lost 3 bases, with 15 bases spanning the gap. CDR3 nucleotide sequence: TGTGCCAGCAGCTTGGATAGGGACTTAAGGGACACTGAAGCTTTCTTT. It yields the protein CASSLDRDLRDTEAFF.

V and J are TRBV6-6 and TRBJ2-3, with no clear D. The tail of the sequence fits TRBJ1-5 better, so the J call may be wrong. There are 12 residues in the CDR3. Germline assignment: CDR1 MNHNY and CDR2 SVGAGI (reference sequence). As DNA, the CDR3 is TGTGCCAGCAGTTCGGGGTGGAATACGCAGCATTTT. Translated, it gives CASSSGWNTQHF.

This clone was counted only a few times. V is TRBV7-9 and J is TRBJ1-4; D not certain. V lost 5 bases, J lost 5 bases, and 15 bases lay in between. The CDR3 covers 15 residues. Germline CDR1 and CDR2: SEHNR and FQNEAQ (reference sequence). CDR3 nucleotide sequence: TGTGCCAGCAGCCTGGCGGGTTTCGGAAATGAAAAACTGTTTTTT. It yields the protein CASSLAGFGNEKLFF. The whole variable domain, filled in from reference TRBV7-9 and TRBJ1-4, reads DTGVSQNPRHKITKRGQNVTFRCDPISEHNRLYWYRQTLGQGPEFLTYFQNEAQLEKSRLLSDRFSAERPKGSFSTLEIQRTEQGDSAMYLCASSLAGFGNEKLFFGSGTQLSVL.